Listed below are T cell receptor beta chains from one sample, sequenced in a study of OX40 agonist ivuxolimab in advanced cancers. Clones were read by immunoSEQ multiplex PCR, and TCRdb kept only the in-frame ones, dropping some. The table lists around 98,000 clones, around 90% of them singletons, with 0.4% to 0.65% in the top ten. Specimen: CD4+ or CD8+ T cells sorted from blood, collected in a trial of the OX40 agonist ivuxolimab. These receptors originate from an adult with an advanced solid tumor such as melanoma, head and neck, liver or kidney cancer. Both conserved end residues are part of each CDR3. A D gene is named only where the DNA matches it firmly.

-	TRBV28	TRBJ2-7	CASSLVGDLYEQYF	TGTGCCAGCAGTCTCGTGGGCGACCTCTACGAGCAGTACTTC
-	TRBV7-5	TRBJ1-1	CVRSLVGGLRGIPMNTEAFF	TGTGTCAGAAGCTTAGTCGGGGGGCTTCGTGGTATACCCATGAACACTGAAGCTTTCTTT
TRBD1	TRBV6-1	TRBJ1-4	CASSGGTATNEKLFF	TGTGCCAGCAGTGGCGGGACAGCAACTAATGAAAAACTGTTTTTT
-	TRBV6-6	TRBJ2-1	CASRHGPSSYNEQFF	TGTGCCAGCAGACACGGTCCTTCCTCCTACAATGAGCAGTTCTTC
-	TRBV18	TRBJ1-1	CASDAEGNTEAFF	TGTGCCAGCGACGCAGAGGGGAACACTGAAGCTTTCTTT
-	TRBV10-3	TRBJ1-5	CAISERDVLQPQHF	TGTGCCATCAGTGAAAGGGACGTTCTTCAGCCCCAGCATTTT
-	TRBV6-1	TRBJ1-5	CASSSTPADTQHF	TGTGCCAGCAGTTCAACGCCAGCAGACACCCAGCATTTT
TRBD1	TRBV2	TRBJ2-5	CASSPGTGGQETQYF	TGTGCCAGCAGTCCCGGGACAGGGGGTCAAGAGACCCAGTACTTC
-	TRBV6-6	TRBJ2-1	CATRGYNEQFF	TGTGCCACCAGAGGATACAATGAGCAGTTCTTC
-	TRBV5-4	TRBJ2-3	CASSSRTSTGTDTQYF	TGTGCCAGCAGCTCGAGGACTTCCACTGGCACAGATACGCAGTATTTT
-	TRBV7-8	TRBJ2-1	CASSPGRFSYNEQFF	TGTGCCAGCAGCCCTGGACGGTTCTCCTACAATGAGCAGTTCTTC